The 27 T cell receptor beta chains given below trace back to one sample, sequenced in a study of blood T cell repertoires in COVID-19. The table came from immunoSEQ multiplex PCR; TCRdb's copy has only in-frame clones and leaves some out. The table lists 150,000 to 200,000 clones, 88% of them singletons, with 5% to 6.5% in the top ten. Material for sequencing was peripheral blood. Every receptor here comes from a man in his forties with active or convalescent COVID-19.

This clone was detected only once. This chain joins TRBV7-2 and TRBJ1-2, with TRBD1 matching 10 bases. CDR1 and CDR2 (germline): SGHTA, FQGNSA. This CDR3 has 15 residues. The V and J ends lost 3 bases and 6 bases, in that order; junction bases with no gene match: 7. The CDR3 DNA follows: TGTGCCAGCAGCTTGAGACAGGGGGCGAAAAATGGCTACACCTTC. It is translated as CASSLRQGAKNGYTF.

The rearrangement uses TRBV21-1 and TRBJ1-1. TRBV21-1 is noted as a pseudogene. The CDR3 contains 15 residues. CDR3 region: CASSKAWRLNTEAFF. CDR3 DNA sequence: TGTGCCAGCAGCAAAGCGTGGAGACTGAACACTGAAGCTTTCTTT.

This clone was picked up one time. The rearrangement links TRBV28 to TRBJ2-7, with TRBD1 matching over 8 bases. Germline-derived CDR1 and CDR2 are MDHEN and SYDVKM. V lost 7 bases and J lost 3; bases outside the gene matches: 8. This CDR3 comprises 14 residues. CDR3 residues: CASTLRTGIYEQYF. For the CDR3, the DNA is TGTGCCAGCACACTCCGGACAGGGATCTACGAGCAGTACTTC.

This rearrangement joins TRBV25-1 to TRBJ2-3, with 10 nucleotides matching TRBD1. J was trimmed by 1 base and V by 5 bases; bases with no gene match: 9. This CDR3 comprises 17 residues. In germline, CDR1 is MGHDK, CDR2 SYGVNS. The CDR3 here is CASSSMTGTGGTDTQYF. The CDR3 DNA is TGTGCCAGCAGTTCAATGACCGGGACAGGGGGCACAGATACGCAGTATTTT.

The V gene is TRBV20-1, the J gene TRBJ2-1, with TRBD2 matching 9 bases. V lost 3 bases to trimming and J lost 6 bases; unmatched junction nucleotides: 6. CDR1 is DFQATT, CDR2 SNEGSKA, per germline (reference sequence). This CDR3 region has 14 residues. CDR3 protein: CSASFSGSINEQFF. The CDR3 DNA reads TGCAGTGCTAGTTTTAGCGGGAGTATCAATGAGCAGTTCTTC.

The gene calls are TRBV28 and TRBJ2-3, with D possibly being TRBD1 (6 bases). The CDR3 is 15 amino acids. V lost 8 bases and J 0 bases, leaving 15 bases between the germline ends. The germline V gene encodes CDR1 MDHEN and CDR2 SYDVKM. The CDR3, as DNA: TGTGCCAGCTCGACAAGGGACACCAGCACAGATACGCAGTATTTT. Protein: CASSTRDTSTDTQYF.

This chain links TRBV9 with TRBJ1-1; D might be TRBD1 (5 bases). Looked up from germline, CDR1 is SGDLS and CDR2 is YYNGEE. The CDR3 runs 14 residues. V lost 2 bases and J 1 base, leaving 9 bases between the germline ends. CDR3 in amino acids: CASSVRDSNTEAFF. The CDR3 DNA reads TGTGCCAGCAGCGTTAGGGACTCGAACACTGAAGCTTTCTTT.

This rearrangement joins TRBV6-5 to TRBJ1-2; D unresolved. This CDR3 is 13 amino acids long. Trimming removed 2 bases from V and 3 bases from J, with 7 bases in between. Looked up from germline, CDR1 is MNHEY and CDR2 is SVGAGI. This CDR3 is CASSYVPDYGYTF. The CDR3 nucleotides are TGTGCCAGCAGTTACGTACCAGACTATGGCTACACCTTC.

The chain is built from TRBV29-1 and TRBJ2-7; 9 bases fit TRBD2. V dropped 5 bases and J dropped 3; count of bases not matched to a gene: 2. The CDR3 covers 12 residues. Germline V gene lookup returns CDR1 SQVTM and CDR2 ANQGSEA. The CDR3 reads CSVRLADYEQYF. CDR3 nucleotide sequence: TGCAGCGTTAGACTAGCGGACTACGAGCAGTACTTC.

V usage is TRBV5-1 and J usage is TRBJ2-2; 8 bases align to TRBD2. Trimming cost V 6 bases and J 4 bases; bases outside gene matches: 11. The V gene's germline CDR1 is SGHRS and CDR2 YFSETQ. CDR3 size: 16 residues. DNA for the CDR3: TGCGCCAGCACCCCCGGGGGGGGGTCGGGCACCGGGGAGCTGTTTTTT. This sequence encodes CASTPGGGSGTGELFF.

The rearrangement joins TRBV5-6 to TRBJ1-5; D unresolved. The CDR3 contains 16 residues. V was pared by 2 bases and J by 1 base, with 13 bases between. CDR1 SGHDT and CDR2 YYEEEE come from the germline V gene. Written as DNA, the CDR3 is TGTGCCAGCAGCTTAAGATCGGGGATCAGCAATCAGCCCCAGCATTTT. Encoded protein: CASSLRSGISNQPQHF. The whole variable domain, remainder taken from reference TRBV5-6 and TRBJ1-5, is DAGVTQSPTHLIKTRGQQVTLRCSPKSGHDTVSWYQQALGQGPQFIFQYYEEEERQRGNFPDRFSGHQFPNYSSELNVNALLLGDSALYLCASSLRSGISNQPQHFGDGTRLSIL.

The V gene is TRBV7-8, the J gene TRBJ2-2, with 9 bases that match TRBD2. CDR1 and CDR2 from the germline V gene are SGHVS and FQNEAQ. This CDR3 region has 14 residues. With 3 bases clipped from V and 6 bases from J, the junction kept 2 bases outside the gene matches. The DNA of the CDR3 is TGTGCCAGCAGCTTGTTAGCGGGAGCCGGGGAGCTGTTTTTT. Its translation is CASSLLAGAGELFF.

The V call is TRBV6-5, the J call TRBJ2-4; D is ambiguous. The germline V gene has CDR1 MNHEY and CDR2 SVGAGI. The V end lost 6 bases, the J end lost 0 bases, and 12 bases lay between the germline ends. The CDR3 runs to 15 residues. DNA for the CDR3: TGTGCCAGCAGCATAGCATCGGGAGCCAAAAACATTCAGTACTTC. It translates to CASSIASGAKNIQYF.

In DNA, the CDR3 is TGTGCCAGCAGTTTGTTAGACAAACAAGAGACCCAGTACTTC. Translating it yields CASSLLDKQETQYF. The chain couples TRBV28 to TRBJ2-5; D call uncertain. The V gene's germline CDR1 is MDHEN and CDR2 SYDVKM. V was shortened by 3 bases and J by 2 bases, with 10 bases between the two germline ends. The CDR3 runs 14 residues.

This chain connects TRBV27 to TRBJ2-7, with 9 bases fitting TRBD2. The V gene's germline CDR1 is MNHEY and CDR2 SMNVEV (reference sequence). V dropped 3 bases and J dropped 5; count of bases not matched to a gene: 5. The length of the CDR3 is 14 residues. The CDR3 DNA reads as TGTGCCAGCAGTTTCGTTAGCGGGAGCCACGAGCAGTACTTC. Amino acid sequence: CASSFVSGSHEQYF.

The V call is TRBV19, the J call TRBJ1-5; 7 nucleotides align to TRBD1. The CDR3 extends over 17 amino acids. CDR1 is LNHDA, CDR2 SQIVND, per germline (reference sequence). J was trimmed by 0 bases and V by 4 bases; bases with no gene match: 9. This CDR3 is CASSTKGQRYSNQPQHF. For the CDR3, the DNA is TGTGCCAGTAGTACCAAGGGACAGCGATATAGCAATCAGCCCCAGCATTTT.

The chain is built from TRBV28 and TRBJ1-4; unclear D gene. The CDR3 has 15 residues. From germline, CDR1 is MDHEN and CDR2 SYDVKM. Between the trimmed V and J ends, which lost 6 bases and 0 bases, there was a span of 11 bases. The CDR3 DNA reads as TGTGCCAGCAGGGTCAGTCGCTCAACTAATGAAAAACTGTTTTTT. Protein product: CASRVSRSTNEKLFF.

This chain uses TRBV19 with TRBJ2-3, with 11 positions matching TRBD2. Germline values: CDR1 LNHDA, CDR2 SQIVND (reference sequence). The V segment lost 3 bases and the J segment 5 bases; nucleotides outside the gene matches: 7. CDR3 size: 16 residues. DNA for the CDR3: TGTGCCAGTAGTATTCTCCTAGCGGGAGGCGTAGATACGCAGTATTTT. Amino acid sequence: CASSILLAGGVDTQYF.

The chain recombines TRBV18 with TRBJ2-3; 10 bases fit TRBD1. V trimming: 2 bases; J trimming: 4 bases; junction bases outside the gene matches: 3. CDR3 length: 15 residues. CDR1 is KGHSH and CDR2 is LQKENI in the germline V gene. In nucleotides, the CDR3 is TGTGCCAGCTCACCAGGGACAGGGGCAGCAGATACGCAGTATTTT. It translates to CASSPGTGAADTQYF.

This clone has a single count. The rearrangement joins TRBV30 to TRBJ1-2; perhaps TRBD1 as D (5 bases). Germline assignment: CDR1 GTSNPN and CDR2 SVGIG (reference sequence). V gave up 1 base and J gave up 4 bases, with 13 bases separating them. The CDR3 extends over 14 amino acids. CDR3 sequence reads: CAWSDPQGIYGYTF. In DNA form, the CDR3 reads TGTGCCTGGAGTGACCCGCAGGGAATCTATGGCTACACCTTC.

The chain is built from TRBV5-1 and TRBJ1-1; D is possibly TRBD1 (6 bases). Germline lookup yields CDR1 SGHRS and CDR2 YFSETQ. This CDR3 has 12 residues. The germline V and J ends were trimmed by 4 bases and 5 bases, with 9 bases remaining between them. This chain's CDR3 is CASSLQGTEAFF. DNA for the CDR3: TGCGCCAGCAGCCTGCAGGGGACTGAAGCTTTCTTT.

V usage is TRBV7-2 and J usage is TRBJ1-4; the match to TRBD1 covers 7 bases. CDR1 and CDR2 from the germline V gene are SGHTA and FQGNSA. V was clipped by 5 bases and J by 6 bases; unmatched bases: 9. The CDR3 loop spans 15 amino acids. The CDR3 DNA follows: TGTGCCAGCAGCACGAGGAGACAGGGTGATGAAAAACTGTTTTTT. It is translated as CASSTRRQGDEKLFF.

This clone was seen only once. The chain's CDR3 is CASTLLAGPDTGELFF. The CDR3 DNA reads TGTGCCAGCACCCTCCTAGCGGGACCGGACACCGGGGAGCTGTTTTTT. The chain joins TRBV28 to TRBJ2-2; TRBD2 matches 9 bases. J was trimmed by 3 bases and V by 7 bases; bases with no gene match: 9. Germline V gene data show CDR1 as MDHEN and CDR2 as SYDVKM. This CDR3 comprises 16 residues.

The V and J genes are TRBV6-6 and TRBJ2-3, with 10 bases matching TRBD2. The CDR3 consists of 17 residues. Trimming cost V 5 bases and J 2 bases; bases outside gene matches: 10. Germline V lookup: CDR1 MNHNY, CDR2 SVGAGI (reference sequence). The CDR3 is CASSQTTLAGPTDTQYF. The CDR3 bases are TGTGCCAGCAGTCAAACTACACTAGCGGGACCCACAGATACGCAGTATTTT.

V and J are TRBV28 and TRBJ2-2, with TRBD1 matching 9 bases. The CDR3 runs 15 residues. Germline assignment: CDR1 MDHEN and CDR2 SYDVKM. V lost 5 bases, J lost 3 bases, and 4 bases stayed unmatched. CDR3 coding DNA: TGTGCCAGCAGTACGCGACAGGGGGACACCGGGGAGCTGTTTTTT. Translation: CASSTRQGDTGELFF.

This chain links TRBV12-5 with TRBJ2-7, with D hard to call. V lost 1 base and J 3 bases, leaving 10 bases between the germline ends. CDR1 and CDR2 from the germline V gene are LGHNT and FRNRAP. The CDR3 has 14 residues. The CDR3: CASGLGQVIYEQYF. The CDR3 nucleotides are TGTGCTAGTGGTTTGGGCCAGGTAATCTACGAGCAGTACTTC.

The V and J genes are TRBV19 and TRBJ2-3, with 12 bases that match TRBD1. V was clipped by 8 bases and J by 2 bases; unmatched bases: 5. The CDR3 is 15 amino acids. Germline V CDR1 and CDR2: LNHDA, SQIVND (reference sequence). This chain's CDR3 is CASRDRGQTTDTQYF. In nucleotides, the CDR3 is TGTGCCAGTCGGGACAGGGGGCAAACCACAGATACGCAGTATTTT.